This T cell receptor beta chain appears in the sequencing data of a study of T cells in Graves' hyperthyroidism and ophthalmopathy. About the study: Initial diagnosis, before any treatment, was when peripheral blood was collected. General study points: Most thyroid clonotypes that were expanded above 0.001 also turned up in blood.

This clonotype was seen only a few times. Its antigen is unknown. Uncontrolled infection, other autoimmune disease, pregnancy and lactation each barred patients from inclusion. Clinical symptoms, serum thyroxine, TRAb, thyroid ultrasound and orbital computed tomography established diagnosis. What was amplified from RNA transcripts were TCR beta CDR3 regions. RT-PCR in the first round (using the HTBI primer set) targeted the TCR CDR3. Each CDR3 protein is one row after TCRdb ran MiXCR on the multiplex PCR reads. The sample includes hundreds of thousands of distinct CDR3 sequences, about 17% of them seen just once. This CDR3 is built from 15 residues. V lost 2 bases and J 0 bases, leaving 11 bases between the germline ends. The germline V gene encodes CDR1 SNHLY and CDR2 FYNNEI.

The source is a woman in her forties or fifties with Graves' hyperthyroidism that later progressed to Graves' ophthalmopathy. The sequencing sample was made of blood. The chain uses TRBV2 and TRBJ2-7; D is uncertain. CDR3 nucleotides: TGTGCCAGCAGTGAAATTGAGGCGGTCTCCTACGAGCAGTACTTC. Protein sequence: CASSEIEAVSYEQYF. Full variable domain (outside the CDR3, taken from reference TRBV2 and TRBJ2-7): EPEVTQTPSHQVTQMGQEVILRCVPISNHLYFYWYRQILGQKVEFLVSFYNNEISEKSEIFDDQFSVERPDGSNFTLKIRSTKLEDSAMYFCASSEIEAVSYEQYFGPGTRLTVT.